The 11 T cell receptor beta chains given below trace back to one sample, sequenced in a study of spatial heterogeneity in lung cancer. Study-level points and caveats: The study found that expanded intratumoral alpha and beta TCR counts tracked tumor mutation counts.

MiXCR, run by TCRdb on the 5' RACE reads, gives a single entry per CDR3 protein. The sample consists of over 25,000 distinct CDR3 sequences, approximately 7% of them appearing once. Time point given: sample taken at primary tumor resection. These receptors are not linked to any known antigen. Source: lung tumor tissue, taken at surgery. Receptor source: a male donor with early-stage non-small cell lung cancer.

This clonotype has a handful of counts. The rearrangement uses TRBV14 and TRBJ2-1; 7 bases are a match to TRBD1. Losses at the gene ends were 3 bases for V and 2 bases for J; bases not matched to a gene: 4. The CDR3 totals 15 residues. The germline CDR1 and CDR2 sequences are SGHDN and FVKESK. This CDR3 is CASSHRGITYNEQFF. In DNA form, the CDR3 reads TGTGCCAGCAGCCACAGGGGGATAACCTACAATGAGCAGTTCTTC.

This clonotype was counted many times. CDR3 bases: TGTGCCAGCAGCTTGATTTGGGTCAGGGAAAACTATGGCTACACCTTC. It specifies CASSLIWVRENYGYTF. The chain recombines TRBV5-6 with TRBJ1-2; maybe TRBD1 (5 bases). V was trimmed by 1 base and J by 2 bases, leaving 15 bases between them. The CDR3 extends over 16 amino acids. CDR1 is SGHDT, CDR2 YYEEEE, per germline.

The chain employs TRBV6-2 or TRBV6-3 and TRBJ2-5; D ambiguous. The length of the CDR3 is 19 residues. The germline V gene encodes CDR1 MNHEY and CDR2 SVGEGT. The ends were cut back, 8 bases at V and 4 bases at J, with 32 bases in the middle. The chain's CDR3 is CASGSQGKGVRRALETQYF. In DNA form, the CDR3 reads TGTGCCAGCGGTTCACAAGGCAAGGGTGTCAGAAGGGCACTAGAGACCCAGTACTTC.

The genes are TRBV7-2 and TRBJ2-2; no definite D call. The V end was cut by 4 bases, the J end by 9 bases, with 9 bases between. The CDR3 contains 12 residues. CDR1 and CDR2 (germline): SGHTA, FQGNSA. CDR3 sequence reads: CASSSYPRELFF. CDR3 bases: TGTGCCAGCAGCTCATACCCCCGGGAGCTGTTTTTT.

This clonotype was counted at least ten times. The J gene is TRBJ2-4, the V gene TRBV5-1; D not certain. The CDR3 length is 16 residues. Trimming left V 4 bases short and J 3 bases short, with 17 bases between. CDR1 SGHRS and CDR2 YFSETQ come from the germline V gene. The DNA of the CDR3 is TGCGCCAGCAGCGCGGATGCCTTGAGAGGCAAAAACATTCAGTACTTC. Amino acid sequence: CASSADALRGKNIQYF.

The table lists this clonotype with many counts. The chain uses TRBV4-3 and TRBJ2-3; D remains ambiguous. CDR3 length: 15 amino acids. Trimming left V 0 bases short and J 2 bases short, with 9 bases between. Germline V gene data show CDR1 as LGHNA and CDR2 as YSLEER. The CDR3 protein is CASSQDLQNTDTQYF. The DNA of the CDR3 is TGCGCCAGCAGCCAAGATTTACAGAACACAGATACGCAGTATTTT.

The rearrangement uses TRBV27 and TRBJ1-1, with no clear D. Germline CDR1 and CDR2: MNHEY and SMNVEV (reference sequence). Trimming stripped 2 bases from V and 6 bases from J, with 10 bases between. The CDR3 sequence is 13 residues long. CDR3 protein: CASSLMSGSEAFF. CDR3 DNA: TGTGCCAGCAGTTTAATGTCTGGTTCTGAAGCTTTCTTT.

This clonotype was detected ten times or more. The genes are TRBV3-1 and TRBJ2-1; a weak D match, TRBD1 (5 bases). V shed 4 bases and J shed 9 bases, with 19 bases lying between them. The CDR3 covers 15 residues. CDR1 is LGHDT, CDR2 YNNKEL, per germline (reference sequence). The CDR3 protein is CASSPDRSLEFEQFF. CDR3 DNA: TGTGCCAGCAGCCCCGACAGATCTTTGGAATTTGAGCAGTTCTTC.

This clonotype has just a few counts. This chain uses TRBV6-2 or TRBV6-3 with TRBJ2-4; unclear D gene. Deletions cut 2 bases from V and 5 bases from J, with 10 bases between. The CDR3 has 14 amino acids. The germline gives CDR1 MNHEY, CDR2 SVGEGT. The CDR3 loop is CASSYDRQENIQYF. In DNA form, the CDR3 reads TGTGCCAGCAGTTACGATCGGCAGGAAAACATTCAGTACTTC.

The chain carries TRBV4-2 and TRBJ1-6; 9 positions match TRBD1. Germline CDR1 LGHNA, CDR2 YNFKEQ. The trim removed 4 bases at V and 7 bases at J, leaving 2 bases unmatched. This CDR3 has 14 residues. CDR3 region: CASSLGQGNSPLHF. The CDR3 DNA reads TGTGCCAGCAGCCTTGGACAGGGGAATTCACCCCTCCACTTT.

This clonotype was detected many times. This CDR3 is CASSQELRGSYEQYF. The CDR3 DNA reads as TGTGCCAGCAGCCAAGAGTTGCGCGGGTCCTACGAGCAGTACTTC. The genes are TRBV4-2 and TRBJ2-7; TRBD2 might be the D (5 bases). This CDR3 has 15 residues. V was clipped by 0 bases and J by 1 base, with 10 bases between them. Germline V gene data show CDR1 as LGHNA and CDR2 as YNFKEQ.